These T cell receptor beta chains were read from a single sample in a study of shared clonotypes between healthy human individuals. Sequenced by immunoSEQ multiplex PCR; TCRdb stores in-frame clones only, minus some. Of some 740,000 clones in the sample, around 93% were seen once. The sample was naive CD8+ T cells sorted from blood. These receptors all stem from a man younger than 40 in good health. The CDR3 runs from the conserved cysteine through the conserved F or W. Each record gives: clone size, D gene, J gene, V gene, CDR3 protein, CDR3 DNA. The D gene is left open where the match is weak. Clone size is stated in some rows and not others, as once, few, many or a class when expanded.

-,-,TRBJ2-7,TRBV28,CASSSFQDMSYEQYF,TGTGCCAGCAGTTCCTTCCAGGATATGTCCTACGAGCAGTACTTC
-,TRBD2,TRBJ2-1,TRBV29-1,CSVDSGRVSNEQFF,TGCAGCGTTGACAGCGGGAGGGTAAGCAATGAGCAGTTCTTC
-,-,TRBJ2-5,TRBV9,CASSASSGARETQYF,TGTGCCAGCAGCGCGTCTTCGGGGGCTCGAGAGACCCAGTACTTC
-,-,TRBJ2-7,TRBV11-2,CASSLDRYGQACEQYF,TGTGCCAGCAGCTTAGATCGTTACGGCCAGGCTTGTGAGCAGTACTTC
-,TRBD2,TRBJ2-3,TRBV9,CASSGGTSGSTSTDTQYF,TGTGCCAGCAGCGGGGGGACTAGCGGGTCCACTAGCACAGATACGCAGTATTTT
-,TRBD1,TRBJ2-7,TRBV28,CASSLRDRDTYEQYF,TGTGCCAGCAGCCTCCGGGACAGGGACACCTACGAGCAGTACTTC
-,-,TRBJ2-3,TRBV7-2,CASSLLVAVPTDTQYF,TGTGCCAGCAGCCTACTTGTTGCAGTCCCCACAGATACGCAGTATTTT
-,-,TRBJ1-1,TRBV11-2,CASSLVSGGEAFF,TGTGCCAGCAGCTTAGTGTCGGGGGGTGAAGCTTTCTTT
-,-,TRBJ1-1,TRBV29-1,CSATRLNTEAFF,TGCAGCGCCACCCGTTTGAACACTGAAGCTTTCTTT
few,-,TRBJ1-1,TRBV4-2,CASSLGVTEAFF,TGTGCCAGCAGCTTAGGCGTCACTGAAGCTTTCTTT